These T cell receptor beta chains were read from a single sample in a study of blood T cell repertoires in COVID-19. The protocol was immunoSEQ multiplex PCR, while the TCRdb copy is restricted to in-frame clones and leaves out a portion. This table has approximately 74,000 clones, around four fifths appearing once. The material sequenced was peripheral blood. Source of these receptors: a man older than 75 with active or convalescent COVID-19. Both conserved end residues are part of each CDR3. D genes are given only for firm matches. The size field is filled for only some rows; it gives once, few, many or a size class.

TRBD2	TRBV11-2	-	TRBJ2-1	CASSFRLAGFYNEQFF	TGTGCCAGCAGCTTTAGACTAGCGGGATTCTACAATGAGCAGTTCTTC
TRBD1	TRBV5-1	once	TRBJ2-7	CASSPGQGAYEQYF	TGCGCCAGCAGCCCCGGACAGGGGGCGTACGAGCAGTACTTC
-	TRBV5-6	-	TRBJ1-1	CASSRDRNTEAFF	TGTGCCAGCAGCCGAGACAGGAACACTGAAGCTTTCTTT
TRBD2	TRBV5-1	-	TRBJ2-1	CASSLLAGDYNEQFF	TGCGCCAGCAGCTTGCTAGCGGGGGACTACAATGAGCAGTTCTTC
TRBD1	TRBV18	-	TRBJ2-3	CASSPLTGWATDTQYF	TGTGCCAGCTCACCACTGACAGGGTGGGCGACAGATACGCAGTATTTT
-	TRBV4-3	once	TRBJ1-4	CASSQDWADNEKLFF	TGCGCCAGCAGCCAAGATTGGGCAGACAATGAAAAACTGTTTTTT
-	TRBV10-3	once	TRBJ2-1	CAISEPSGQLNEQFF	TGTGCCATCAGTGAGCCATCCGGACAGCTCAATGAGCAGTTCTTC
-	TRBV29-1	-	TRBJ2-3	CSVEDLYSRDTQYF	TGCAGCGTTGAAGATCTGTACAGTAGAGATACGCAGTATTTT
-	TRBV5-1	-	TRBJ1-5	CASSLDGGVQPQHF	TGCGCCAGCAGCTTGGATGGGGGGGTTCAGCCCCAGCATTTT
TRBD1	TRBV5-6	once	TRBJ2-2	CASSSLQGRTGELFF	TGTGCCAGCAGCTCGCTACAGGGGCGCACCGGGGAGCTGTTTTTT
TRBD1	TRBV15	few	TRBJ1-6	CATSSDRGNSPLHF	TGTGCCACCAGCAGTGACAGGGGGAATTCACCCCTCCACTTT
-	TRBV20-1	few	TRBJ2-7	CSASPQTYEQYF	TGCAGTGCTAGTCCCCAGACCTACGAGCAGTACTTC
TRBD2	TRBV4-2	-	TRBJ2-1	CASSPGRTSGGQGEQFF	TGTGCCAGCAGCCCGGGGAGGACTAGCGGGGGGCAGGGTGAGCAGTTCTTC
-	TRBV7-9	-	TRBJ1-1	CASSPVRRPTEAFF	TGTGCCAGCAGCCCTGTCAGGAGGCCCACTGAAGCTTTCTTT
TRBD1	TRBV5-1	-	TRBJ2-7	CASSTRDRGLYEQYF	TGCGCCAGCAGCACCCGGGACAGGGGGCTCTACGAGCAGTACTTC
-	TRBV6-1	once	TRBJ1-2	CASSEAFGYTF	TGTGCCAGCAGTGAAGCCTTTGGCTACACCTTC
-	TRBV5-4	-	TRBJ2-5	CASSAGPLGETQYF	TGTGCCAGCAGCGCGGGACCGCTCGGTGAGACCCAGTACTTC
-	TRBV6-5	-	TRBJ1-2	CASSYIAGLKYGYTF	TGTGCCAGCAGTTACATCGCAGGGCTGAAGTATGGCTACACCTTC
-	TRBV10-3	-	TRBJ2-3	CASQRVATDTQYF	TGTGCCTCTCAGCGGGTAGCGACAGATACGCAGTATTTT
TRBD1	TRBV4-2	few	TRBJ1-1	CASSLTLGQGLNTEAFF	TGTGCCAGCAGCCTGACCCTCGGACAGGGTTTGAACACTGAAGCTTTCTTT
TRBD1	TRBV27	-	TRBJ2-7	CASTERTGGPYEQYF	TGTGCCAGCACCGAAAGGACAGGGGGGCCCTACGAGCAGTACTTC
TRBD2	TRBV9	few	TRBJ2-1	CASSVQPGLALYNEQFF	TGTGCCAGCAGCGTGCAGCCGGGACTAGCGTTATACAATGAGCAGTTCTTC
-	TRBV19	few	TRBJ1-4	CASTLFGGRNEKLFF	TGTGCCAGTACCCTATTTGGCGGTCGGAATGAAAAACTGTTTTTT
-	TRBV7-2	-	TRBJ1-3	CASSLVGGPGNTIYF	TGTGCCAGCAGCTTAGTCGGGGGGCCTGGAAACACCATATATTTT
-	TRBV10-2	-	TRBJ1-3	CASSESHPGVLSGNTIYF	TGCGCCAGCAGTGAGTCCCACCCGGGGGTTCTCTCTGGAAACACCATATATTTT
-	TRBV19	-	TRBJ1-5	CASSGRLGRGNQPQHF	TGTGCCAGTAGTGGACGTCTTGGGAGGGGCAATCAGCCCCAGCATTTT
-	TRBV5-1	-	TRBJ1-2	CASSLGENYGYTF	TGCGCCAGCAGCTTGGGGGAGAACTATGGCTACACCTTC
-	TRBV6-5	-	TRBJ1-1	CASRNRVGTEAFF	TGTGCCAGCAGGAACAGGGTTGGGACTGAAGCTTTCTTT
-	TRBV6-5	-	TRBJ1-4	CATTVTGFNEKLFF	TGTGCCACAACGGTAACGGGATTTAATGAAAAACTGTTTTTT
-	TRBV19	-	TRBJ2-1	CASSHGEFGNEQFF	TGTGCCAGTAGTCACGGGGAGTTTGGCAATGAGCAGTTCTTC
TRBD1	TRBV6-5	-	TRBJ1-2	CASRGKGADYGYTF	TGTGCCAGCAGAGGCAAGGGGGCGGACTATGGCTACACCTTC
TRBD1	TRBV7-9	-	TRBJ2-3	CASSDRGDGTDTQYF	TGTGCCAGCAGCGACAGGGGTGATGGCACAGATACGCAGTATTTT
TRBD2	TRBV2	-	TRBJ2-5	CASNLGLAGGQETQYF	TGTGCCAGCAACTTAGGTCTAGCGGGGGGCCAAGAGACCCAGTACTTC
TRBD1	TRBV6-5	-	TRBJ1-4	CASREGAGGNEKLFF	TGTGCCAGCAGGGAGGGGGCGGGGGGTAATGAAAAACTGTTTTTT
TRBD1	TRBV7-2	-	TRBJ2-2	CASSRTGSNTGELFF	TGTGCCAGCAGCCGGACAGGGTCGAACACCGGGGAGCTGTTTTTT
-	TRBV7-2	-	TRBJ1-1	CASSLAAGVGEAFF	TGTGCCAGCAGCTTAGCAGCAGGGGTCGGTGAAGCTTTCTTT
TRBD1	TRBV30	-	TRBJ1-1	CAWGRGGKTEAFF	TGTGCCTGGGGGCGAGGGGGCAAGACTGAAGCTTTCTTT
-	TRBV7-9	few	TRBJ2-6	CASSARGGVPAGANVLTF	TGTGCCAGCAGTGCCCGGGGTGGGGTGCCCGCTGGGGCCAACGTCCTGACTTTC
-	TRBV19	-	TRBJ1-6	CASRRNNSPLHF	TGTGCCAGTAGGCGAAATAATTCACCCCTCCACTTT
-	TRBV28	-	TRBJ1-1	CASNSNTEAFF	TGTGCCAGCAACTCTAACACTGAAGCTTTCTTT
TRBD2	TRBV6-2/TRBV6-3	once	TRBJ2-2	CASSSGTTLWGELFF	TGTGCCAGCAGTTCCGGGACTACCCTTTGGGGGGAGCTGTTTTTT
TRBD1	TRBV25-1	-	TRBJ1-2	CASSELRGGDYGYTF	TGTGCCAGCAGTGAATTGAGAGGGGGCGACTATGGCTACACCTTC
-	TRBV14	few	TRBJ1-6	CASSRGVTYNSPLHF	TGTGCCAGCAGCCGCGGGGTAACCTATAATTCACCCCTCCACTTT
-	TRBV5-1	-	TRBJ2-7	CASSLDLAASSYEQYF	TGCGCCAGCAGCTTGGATTTGGCGGCGAGCTCCTACGAGCAGTACTTC
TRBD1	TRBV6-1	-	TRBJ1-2	CASSERDRFYFGYTF	TGTGCCAGCAGTGAGCGGGACAGGTTTTATTTTGGCTACACCTTC
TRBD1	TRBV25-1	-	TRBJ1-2	CASSGGQEKNYGYTF	TGTGCCAGCAGTGGTGGACAGGAAAAGAACTATGGCTACACCTTC
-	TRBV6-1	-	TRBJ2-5	CASSENPALNSGAQYF	TGTGCCAGCAGTGAAAACCCAGCGCTCAATTCGGGGGCCCAGTACTTC
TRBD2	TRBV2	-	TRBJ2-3	CASRRGLAVTDTQYF	TGTGCCAGCAGAAGGGGACTAGCGGTCACAGATACGCAGTATTTT
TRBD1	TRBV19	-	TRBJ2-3	CASSIRDRETDTQYF	TGTGCCAGTAGTATTCGGGACAGGGAGACAGATACGCAGTATTTT
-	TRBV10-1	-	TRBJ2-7	CASSEGPGAYEQYF	TGCGCCAGCAGTGAGGGTCCGGGGGCCTACGAGCAGTACTTC